This T cell receptor beta chain was documented in a study of tumor-infiltrating lymphocytes in localized non-small cell lung cancer. Study-level background: Patients included smokers and never-smokers with various histologies, some sampled after neoadjuvant chemotherapy.

This clone was detected only a few times. Antigen specificity is unknown. Study-wide results and limits: Tumor T-cell fraction was not associated with recurrence-free survival. Higher tumor T cell infiltration than in uninvolved lung was supported by TCRbeta sequencing. Each assay used a separate piece of the same tissue.

Germline V gives CDR1 SGHNT, CDR2 YYREEE (reference sequence). Trimming removed 1 base at V and 12 bases at J, with 17 bases between. This CDR3 is 14 amino acids long. Assay used: immunoSEQ multiplex PCR; TCRdb lists only in-frame clones, some missing. The sample records 15,000 to 20,000 clones, 73% being singletons. Sequenced material: lung tumor tissue. This TCR derives from a human donor with non-small cell lung cancer. This rearrangement joins TRBV5-4 to TRBJ2-1; tentative D call: TRBD1 (7 bases). The DNA for the CDR3 is TGTGCCAGCAGCTTGACCACAACAGGGGAGGCGCAGTTCTTC. Its protein is CASSLTTTGEAQFF.